This T cell receptor (beta chain) stems from a study of blood T cells in healthy people across ages. Study-wide results and limits: It was found that TCR beta diversity correlated strongly with the percentage of naive T cells.

Through a sample-barcoded 5' primer and a J-beta primer mix, a second PCR was run for roughly 7 to 11 cycles. TCRdb ran MiXCR on the 5' RACE reads and lists one entry per CDR3 protein. The data show some 1.7 million distinct CDR3 sequences, approximately 30% seen once. About this clonotype itself: Its antigen is currently unknown.

Each donor supplied approximately 10 milliliters of peripheral blood. The TCR sequence derives from a woman aged 25 to 39 in good health. Sequenced material: blood.

As DNA, the CDR3 is TGCAGTGCTACCGGCCCAGGAAGGGGCTACACCTTC. Residues: CSATGPGRGYTF. The rearrangement uses TRBV20-1 and TRBJ1-2; D is unclear. This CDR3 has 12 residues. Germline assignment: CDR1 DFQATT and CDR2 SNEGSKA (reference sequence). Deletions cut 4 bases from V and 8 bases from J, with 14 bases between.